This T cell receptor (beta chain) was sequenced for a study of graft-versus-host responses after intestinal transplantation. Study-wide context: As for transplant type, recipients had multivisceral, liver-intestinal, or isolated intestinal grafts.

Data came from immunoSEQ multiplex PCR; TCRdb stores just in-frame clones and leaves some out. The table includes 15,000 to 20,000 clones, more than 65% detected once. Trimming shortened V by 2 bases and J by 3 bases, and 20 bases separated the two germline ends. The CDR3 is made up of 17 amino acids. From germline, CDR1 is SGHDN and CDR2 FVKESK. This sequence joins TRBV14 and TRBJ2-7; perhaps TRBD2 as D (7 bases). This receptor was obtained from a human patient who received an intestinal transplant, so some T cells may come from the graft donor. The material sequenced was PBMCs, taken 14 days after transplant. The CDR3 loop reads CASSQLSVRGGYYEQYF. Written as DNA, the CDR3 is TGTGCCAGCAGCCAACTCTCAGTTAGGGGGGGGTACTACGAGCAGTACTTC.